This T cell receptor beta chain originates from a study of regulatory T cells in long-lasting Graves disease. Study-wide results and limits: Patients whose Graves' disease persisted exhibited lower TCR diversity than those newly diagnosed.

A note on this clonotype: Its target is unknown.

The time point denotes: newly diagnosed GD, antithyroid drugs for less than 3 months. Making the TCR library involved RNA that had been extracted from PBMCs. CDR1 SGHDT and CDR2 YYEEEE come from the germline V gene. Trimming took 3 bases from V and 7 from J, leaving 17 bases between them. This CDR3 contains 15 residues. With iRepertoire HTBI primers and Arm-PCR of CDR3 regions, TCR beta libraries were built. From the multiplex PCR reads, TCRdb called clonotypes with MiXCR, one entry per CDR3 protein. In the table there are a few hundred thousand distinct CDR3 sequences, roughly 14% of which are singletons. These data were likewise used in another study, on T cells in Graves' hyperthyroidism and ophthalmopathy. Per that study: A model of 13 V-J pairs discriminated ophthalmopathy from stable hyperthyroidism.

Sequences were derived from peripheral blood mononuclear cells (PBMCs), sampled at new diagnosis, from a patient treated with antithyroid drugs. The V call is TRBV5-6, the J call TRBJ1-5, with a tentative D call TRBD1 (5 bases). This TCR derives from a man younger than 40 with Graves disease. CDR3 sequence reads: CASSSRDAPRQPQHF. The CDR3 nucleotides read TGTGCCAGCAGCTCCCGGGACGCTCCGAGACAGCCCCAGCATTTT.